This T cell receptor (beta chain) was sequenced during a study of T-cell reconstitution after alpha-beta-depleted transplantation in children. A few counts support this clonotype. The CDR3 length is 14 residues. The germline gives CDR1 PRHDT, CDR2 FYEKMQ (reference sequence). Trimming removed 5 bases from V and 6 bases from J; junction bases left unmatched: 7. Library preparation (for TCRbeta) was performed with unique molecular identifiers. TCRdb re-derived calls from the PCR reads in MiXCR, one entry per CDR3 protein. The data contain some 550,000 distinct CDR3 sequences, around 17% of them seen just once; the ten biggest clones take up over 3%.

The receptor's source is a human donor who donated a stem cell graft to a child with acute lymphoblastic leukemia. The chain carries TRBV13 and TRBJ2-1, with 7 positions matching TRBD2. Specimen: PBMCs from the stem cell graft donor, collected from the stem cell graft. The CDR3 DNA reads TGTGCCAGCAGCCCAGGACTAGGTCGCAATGAGCAGTTCTTC. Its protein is CASSPGLGRNEQFF.